Only a few counts were recorded for the clone carrying this TCR beta chain. Antigen unknown. TCRdb keeps only in-frame clones here, not all; method: immunoSEQ multiplex PCR. The profile shows about 230,000 clones, 50% to 80% of them singletons. The data belong to a study of shared clonotypes between healthy human individuals. The study, taken as a whole, reports: Clonotypes shared by all four donors outscored non-shared clonotypes in generation probability.

The CDR3 loop spans 16 amino acids. The germline V and J ends were trimmed by 4 bases and 2 bases, with 16 bases remaining between them. The V gene's germline CDR1 is SGHRS and CDR2 YFSETQ. A split of CD4+ cells into CD45RA+ naive and CD45RA-negative memory subsets was performed. The sample consisted of memory CD4+ T cells sorted from blood. Subset noted: CD45RA-negative fraction. This chain links TRBV5-1 with TRBJ1-5; TRBD1 is a possible D gene (5 bases). The clonotype originates from a man aged 25-40 years in good health. CDR3 nucleotide sequence: TGCGCCAGCAGCGCAGCCCCTACGGGGGGCAATCAGCCCCAGCATTTT. Its protein is CASSAAPTGGNQPQHF.